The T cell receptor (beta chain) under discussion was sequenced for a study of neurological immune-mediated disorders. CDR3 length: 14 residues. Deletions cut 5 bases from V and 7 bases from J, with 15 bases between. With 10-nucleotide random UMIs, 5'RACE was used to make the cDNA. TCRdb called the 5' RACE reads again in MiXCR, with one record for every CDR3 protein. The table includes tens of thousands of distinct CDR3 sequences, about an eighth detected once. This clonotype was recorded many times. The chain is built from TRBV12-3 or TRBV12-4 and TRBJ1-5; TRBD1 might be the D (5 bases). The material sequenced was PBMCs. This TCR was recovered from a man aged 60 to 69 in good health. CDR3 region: CASSPAGRGQPQHF. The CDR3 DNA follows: TGTGCCAGCAGTCCAGCGGGGCGCGGGCAGCCCCAGCATTTT.